The present TCR beta chain was sequenced within a study of cytomegalovirus exposure and HLA in healthy donors. Study details: Among roughly 180 million T cells, an earlier analysis found 90 million to 130 million unique TCR beta sequences.

V lost 4 bases to trimming and J lost 1 base, with 12 bases between them. The germline V gene has CDR1 SGDLS and CDR2 YYNGEE. The CDR3 covers 15 residues. Both 60 Vbeta primers and 13 Jbeta primers went into the PCR. Profiled with immunoSEQ multiplex PCR; TCRdb holds only in-frame clones, not every one. The repertoire holds tens of thousands of clones, with about 79% as singletons. Sequences were obtained from PBMCs. The clonotype was recovered from a middle-aged woman in good health and CMV-seronegative. The J gene is TRBJ2-1, the V gene TRBV9; D gene ambiguous. CDR3 region: CASSTMTDSYNEQFF. CDR3 DNA: TGTGCCAGCAGCACTATGACGGATTCCTACAATGAGCAGTTCTTC.